The TCR beta chain described here comes from a study of a mutant IDH1 vaccine in newly diagnosed glioma. Worth noting for this clone: Antigen unknown.

The time point denotes: week 11, during vaccination. Alongside topical imiquimod, each dose of vaccine comprised 300 ug of mutant IDH1 20-mer peptide. TCRdb's copy holds only in-frame clones and misses some; the assay was immunoSEQ multiplex PCR. The sample holds under 150,000 clones, around three quarters seen once. Germline CDR1 SGHNT, CDR2 YYREEE (reference sequence). Trimming took off 4 bases at V and 3 bases at J, with 13 bases between the two ends. This CDR3 has 14 residues. V gene TRBV5-4 combines with J gene TRBJ2-5; D is perhaps TRBD1 (5 bases). This TCR came from a man aged 40-49 years with glioma. This specimen consisted of PBMCs, obtained from a glioma patient whose treatment included an IDH1 peptide vaccine. The CDR3 is CASSLPVGEETQYF. The CDR3 nucleotides are TGTGCCAGCAGCCTGCCAGTAGGGGAAGAGACCCAGTACTTC. The whole variable domain, filled in from reference TRBV5-4 and TRBJ2-5, reads ETGVTQSPTHLIKTRGQQVTLRCSSQSGHNTVSWYQQALGQGPQFIFQYYREEENGRGNFPPRFSGLQFPNYSSELNVNALELDDSALYLCASSLPVGEETQYFGPGTRLLVL.